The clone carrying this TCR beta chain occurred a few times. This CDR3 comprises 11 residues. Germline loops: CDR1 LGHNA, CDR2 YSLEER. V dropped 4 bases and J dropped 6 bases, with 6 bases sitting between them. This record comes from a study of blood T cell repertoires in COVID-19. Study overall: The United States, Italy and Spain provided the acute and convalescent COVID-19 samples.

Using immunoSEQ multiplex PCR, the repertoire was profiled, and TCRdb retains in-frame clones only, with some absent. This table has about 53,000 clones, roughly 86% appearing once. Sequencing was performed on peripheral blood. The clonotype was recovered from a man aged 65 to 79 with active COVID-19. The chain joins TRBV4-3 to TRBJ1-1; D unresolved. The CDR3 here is CASSRGAEAFF. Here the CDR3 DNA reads TGCGCCAGCAGCCGCGGGGCTGAAGCTTTCTTT.